This T cell receptor beta chain was identified during a study of T cells in Graves' hyperthyroidism and ophthalmopathy. The germline V gene has CDR1 SQVTM and CDR2 ANQGSEA. The V and J ends lost 3 bases and 5 bases, in that order; junction bases with no gene match: 8. The CDR3 is 14 residues long. Criteria for exclusion of patients were uncontrolled infection, other autoimmune disease, pregnancy or lactation. Diagnoses were made from clinical symptoms, serum measures (thyroxine and TRAb), thyroid ultrasound and orbital computed tomography. Fresh peripheral blood, approximately 9.1 ml, was the source of the PBMCs. RNA transcripts gave rise to amplified TCR beta CDR3 regions. HTBI primers were the set used in a first-round RT-PCR of the TCR CDR3. TCRdb re-analysed the multiplex PCR reads in MiXCR, keeping a single row per CDR3 protein. The sample lists 750,000 to 950,000 distinct CDR3 sequences, about 38% occurring once.

The rearrangement links TRBV29-1 to TRBJ2-7; 9 nucleotides agree with TRBD2. This clonotype was obtained from a man between 18 and 35 years old with Graves' hyperthyroidism. Sequences were obtained from blood. The CDR3, as DNA: TGCAGCGTTGAGGGTAGCGGGAGCTTTGACGAGCAGTACTTC. It is translated as CSVEGSGSFDEQYF.